This T cell receptor beta chain appears in the sequencing data of a study of tumour-infiltrating T cells in Burkitt lymphoma. As for the study in general: Repertoire clonality predicted overall and progression-free survival.

V lost 2 bases, J lost 0 bases, and 4 bases lay in between. The CDR3 has 13 residues. Per germline, CDR1 SQVTM and CDR2 ANQGSEA. TCRdb's copy holds only in-frame clones and misses some; the assay was immunoSEQ multiplex PCR. The data show 13,000 to 15,000 clones, less than 90% seen once. This clone was counted a single time. The chain recombines TRBV29-1 with TRBJ2-2; no firm D call. The sequencing input was tumor tissue. The receptor comes from a human donor with diffuse large B-cell lymphoma. CDR3 sequence: CSVETANTGELFF. DNA for the CDR3: TGCAGCGTTGAAACAGCGAACACCGGGGAGCTGTTTTTT.